This T cell receptor beta chain was identified in a study of cytomegalovirus exposure and HLA in healthy donors. The CDR3 totals 14 residues. Germline V gene lookup returns CDR1 MNHEY and CDR2 SVGAGI. V was trimmed by 8 bases and J by 1 base, leaving 12 bases between them. Some clones are missing from TCRdb's copy, which holds only in-frame ones; the method was immunoSEQ multiplex PCR. The repertoire holds roughly 75,000 clones, around 94% seen once, with approximately 3.5% in the top ten. The chain uses TRBV6-5 and TRBJ1-3; D unresolved. The TCR was taken from a woman aged 18-29 years in good health and CMV-seropositive. The sequenced sample consisted of PBMCs. For the CDR3, the DNA is TGTGCCAGCGCCTCGGGAGGGTCTGGAAACACCATATATTTT. This translates into CASASGGSGNTIYF.